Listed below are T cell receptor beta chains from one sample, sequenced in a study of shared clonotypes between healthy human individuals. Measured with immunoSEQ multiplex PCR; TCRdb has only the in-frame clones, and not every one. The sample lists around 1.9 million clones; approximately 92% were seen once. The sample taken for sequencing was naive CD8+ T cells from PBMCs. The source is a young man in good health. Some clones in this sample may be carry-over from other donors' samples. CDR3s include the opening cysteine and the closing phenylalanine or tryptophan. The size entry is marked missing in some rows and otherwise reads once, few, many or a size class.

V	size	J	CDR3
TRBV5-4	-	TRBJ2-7	CASSTRDSTYEQYF
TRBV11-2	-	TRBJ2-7	CASSPQTGISYEQYF
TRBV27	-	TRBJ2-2	CASRDLAGFGELFF
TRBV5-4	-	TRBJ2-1	CASSIKRELYDEQFF
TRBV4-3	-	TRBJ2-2	CASSQEGEADTGELFF
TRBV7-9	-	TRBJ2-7	CASSFGSGSYEQYF
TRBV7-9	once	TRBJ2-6	CASSDSSEGWPGANVLTF
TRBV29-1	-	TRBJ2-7	CSARDSNYEQYF
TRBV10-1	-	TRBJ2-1	CASSESLAGGGEQFF
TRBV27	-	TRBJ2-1	CASSNGMSYNEQFF
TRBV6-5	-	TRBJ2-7	CASSPDRGSSYEQYF
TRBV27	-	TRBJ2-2	CASSLLGPSGELFF
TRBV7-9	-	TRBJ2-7	CASVTTGTTYEQYF
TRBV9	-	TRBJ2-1	CASSLGPGADNEQFF
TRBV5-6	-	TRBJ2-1	CASSFRGGFHNEQFF
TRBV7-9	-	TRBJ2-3	CASSLEGTLGDTQYF
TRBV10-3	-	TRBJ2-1	CAISRTSGYGGEQFF
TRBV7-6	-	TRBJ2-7	CASSSDISYEQYF
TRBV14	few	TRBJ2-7	CASSQSSYEQYF
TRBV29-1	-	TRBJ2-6	CSVVPRAGANVLTF
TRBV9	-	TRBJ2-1	CASSAPGLEKLPGLSAPNEQFF
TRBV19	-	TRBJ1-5	CASTLRTDSNQPQHF
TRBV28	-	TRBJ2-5	CASSTVGVAPILARETQYF
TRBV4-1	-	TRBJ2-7	CASSSSVQGRAYEQYF
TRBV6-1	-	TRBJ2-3	CASSERVISTDTQYF
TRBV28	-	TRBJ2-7	CASSQGLGNSYEQYF
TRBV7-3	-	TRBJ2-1	CASSSRTGASYNEQFF
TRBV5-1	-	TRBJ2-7	CASSLTSGYSYEQYF
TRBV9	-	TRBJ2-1	CASSPFLNNEQFF
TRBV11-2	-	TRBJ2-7	CASSLVSGYEQYF
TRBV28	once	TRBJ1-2	CASSAGVGGYGYTF
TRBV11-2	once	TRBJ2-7	CARGEPGIYEQYF
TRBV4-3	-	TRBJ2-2	CASSQDASGKEELFF
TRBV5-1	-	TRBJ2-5	CASSSSTEVQYF
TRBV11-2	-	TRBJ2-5	CASSWWRTQETQYF
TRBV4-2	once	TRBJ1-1	CASSQDSLLRQGAPRTEAFF
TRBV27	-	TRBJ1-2	CASTRGGSYGYTF
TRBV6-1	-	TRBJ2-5	CASSDGQYQETQYF
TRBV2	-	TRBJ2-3	CASTFLGQRTDTQYF
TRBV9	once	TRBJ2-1	CASSVPTGLNEQFF
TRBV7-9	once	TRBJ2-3	CASSSPGQGFPDTQYF
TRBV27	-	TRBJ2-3	CASSTLAGETDTQYF
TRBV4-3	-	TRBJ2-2	CASSQDSPWDRLNTGELFF
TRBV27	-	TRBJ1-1	CASSSNRKMNTEAFF
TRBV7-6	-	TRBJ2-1	CASSRARAGALSEQFF
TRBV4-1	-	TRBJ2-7	CASSGLAGGHEQYF
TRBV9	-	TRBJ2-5	CASSVAGGPETQYF
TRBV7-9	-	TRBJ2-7	CASSPTGEGEQYF
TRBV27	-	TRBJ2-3	CATLIPGTSGISTDTQYF
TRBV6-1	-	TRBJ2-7	CASSAMTGASYEQYF
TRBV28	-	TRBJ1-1	CASSEWNTEAFF